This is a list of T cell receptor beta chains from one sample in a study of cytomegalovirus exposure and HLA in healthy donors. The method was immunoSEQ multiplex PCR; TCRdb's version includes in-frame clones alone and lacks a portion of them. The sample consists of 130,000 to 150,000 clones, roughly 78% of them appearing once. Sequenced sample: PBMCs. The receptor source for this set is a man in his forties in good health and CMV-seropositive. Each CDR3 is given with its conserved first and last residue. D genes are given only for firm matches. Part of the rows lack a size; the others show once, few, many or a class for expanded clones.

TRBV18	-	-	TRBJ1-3	CASSPQPPPGNTIYF	TGTGCCAGCTCACCACAGCCGCCGCCTGGAAACACCATATATTTT
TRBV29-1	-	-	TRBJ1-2	CSVDPGEGGANYGYTF	TGCAGCGTTGACCCAGGGGAGGGGGGCGCTAACTATGGCTACACCTTC
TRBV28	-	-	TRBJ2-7	CASSFPGDLYEQYF	TGTGCCAGCAGTTTTCCGGGGGACCTCTACGAGCAGTACTTC
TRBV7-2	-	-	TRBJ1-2	CASSSRGDYGYTF	TGTGCCAGCAGCAGCAGGGGTGACTATGGCTACACCTTC
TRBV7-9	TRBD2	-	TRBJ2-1	CSSSPPGLAGVNEQFF	TGTTCCAGCAGCCCTCCGGGACTAGCGGGAGTCAATGAGCAGTTCTTC
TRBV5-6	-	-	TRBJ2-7	CASSVTGDEQYF	TGTGCCAGCAGCGTGACAGGAGACGAGCAGTACTTC
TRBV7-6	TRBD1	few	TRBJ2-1	CASSLETWTGANEQFF	TGTGCCAGCAGCTTAGAAACCTGGACAGGGGCGAATGAGCAGTTCTTC
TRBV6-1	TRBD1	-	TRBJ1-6	CASSGGTALYNSPLHF	TGTGCCAGCAGTGGGGGGACAGCGCTTTATAATTCACCCCTCCACTTT
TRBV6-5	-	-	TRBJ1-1	CASSTTVNTEAFF	TGTGCCAGCAGTACTACGGTGAACACTGAAGCTTTCTTT
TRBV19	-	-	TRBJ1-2	CASSIATGDTYYGYTF	TGTGCCAGTAGTATAGCGACAGGCGACACCTACTATGGCTACACCTTC
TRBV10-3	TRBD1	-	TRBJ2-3	CAIKGTEADTQYF	TGTGCCATCAAAGGGACAGAGGCAGATACGCAGTATTTT
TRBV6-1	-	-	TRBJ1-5	CASSERGGNQPQHF	TGTGCCAGCAGTGAAAGGGGTGGCAATCAGCCCCAGCATTTT
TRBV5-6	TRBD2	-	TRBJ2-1	CASSSEAGPVGEQFF	TGTGCCAGCAGCTCGGAAGCGGGGCCGGTGGGCGAGCAGTTCTTC
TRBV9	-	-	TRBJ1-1	CASSSISGEVGTEAFF	TGTGCCAGCAGCTCTATAAGTGGGGAGGTAGGCACTGAAGCTTTCTTT
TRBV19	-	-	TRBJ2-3	CASRAISTDTQYF	TGTGCCAGTAGGGCCATCAGCACAGATACGCAGTATTTT
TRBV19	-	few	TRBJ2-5	CASIGRALQETQYF	TGTGCCAGTATCGGGCGGGCCCTACAAGAGACCCAGTACTTC
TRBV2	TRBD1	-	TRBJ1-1	CAITQGGIAFF	TGTGCCATTACCCAGGGGGGAATAGCTTTCTTT
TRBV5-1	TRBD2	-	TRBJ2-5	CASSLDLAGRETQYF	TGCGCCAGCAGCTTGGACCTAGCGGGACGAGAGACCCAGTACTTC
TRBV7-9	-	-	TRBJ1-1	CASRLDGGTEAFF	TGTGCCAGCCGCTTAGACGGGGGGACTGAAGCTTTCTTT
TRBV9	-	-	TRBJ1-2	CASSSQGTPGGYAF	TGTGCCAGCAGCAGTCAGGGGACCCCAGGCGGCTACGCCTTC
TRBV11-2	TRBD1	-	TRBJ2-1	CASSSTGGNEQFF	TGTGCCAGCAGCTCGACAGGGGGCAATGAGCAGTTCTTC
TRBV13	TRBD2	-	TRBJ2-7	CASRTGTSIGEQYF	TGTGCCAGCAGAACCGGGACTAGTATCGGCGAGCAGTACTTC
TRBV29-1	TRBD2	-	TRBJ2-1	CSAGAWTSGDNEQFF	TGCAGCGCCGGAGCTTGGACTAGCGGGGACAATGAGCAGTTCTTC